These 8 T cell receptor beta chains came from one sample sequenced in a study of T cells in women clearing cervical HPV infection. Produced via immunoSEQ multiplex PCR; TCRdb's table is partial and in-frame only. The sample data list 45,000 to 55,000 clones. The sample was blood buffy coat. The origin of the receptors is a woman between 18 and 69 years old with a cervical HPV16 infection that either progressed to CIN3+ or cleared (not recorded which).

As for this clone: The CDR3 is cut off 3 residues early in the read; its end comes from the germline J gene. The chain combines TRBV5-1 with TRBJ2-1; 14 bases are a match to TRBD2. The V gene's germline CDR1 is SGHRS and CDR2 YFSETQ. The CDR3 spans 17 residues. V gave up 0 bases and J gave up 7 bases; unmatched junction bases: 6. CDR3 DNA (partial): TGCGCCAGCAGCTTGGGACTAGCGGGAGGGCCGAGGAATGAG. It codes for CASSLGLAGGPRNE. From start to end, the CDR3 is CASSLGLAGGPRNEQFF.

As for this clone: Read coverage stops 3 residues before the CDR3 terminus; the germline J gene supplies the remainder. The genes are TRBV11-3 and TRBJ2-2; D unclear. The CDR3 has 13 residues. The germline CDR1 and CDR2 sequences are SGHNT and YENEEA. With 1 base removed from V and 4 bases from J, the gap between germline ends came to 4 bases. The CDR3 DNA, read in part, is TGTGCCAGCAGCTTAGTTCGCACCGGGGAG. Its translation is CASSLVRTGE. The whole CDR3 region reads CASSLVRTGELFF.

Of note for this clone: The observed sequence ends 3 residues before the CDR3 terminus, with the missing tail filled in from the germline J gene. V usage is TRBV5-4 and J usage is TRBJ1-1; D is unclear. V was trimmed by 1 base and J by 4 bases, leaving 11 bases between them. Germline CDR1 is SGHNT and CDR2 is YYREEE (reference sequence). CDR3 length equals 14 residues. The CDR3 region is CASSLPGSFTEAFF. CDR3 bases read: TGTGCCAGCAGCTTGCCAGGTAGTTTCACTGAA.

With regard to this clone: The CDR3 end lies 3 residues beyond the end of the read and is filled in from the germline J gene. The rearrangement joins TRBV7-6 to TRBJ2-2, with TRBD2 as a possible D gene (5 bases). This CDR3 contains 18 residues. Trimming cost V 0 bases and J 4 bases, with 18 bases left between them. Per the germline V gene, CDR1 is SGHVS and CDR2 is FNYEAQ. The covered CDR3 bases are TGTGCCAGCAGCTTAGCAGGACTCGCCGTGAGTAGCACCGGGGAG. This translates into CASSLAGLAVSSTGE. In full, the CDR3 is CASSLAGLAVSSTGELFF.

Points on this clone: Read sequence stops 3 residues before the CDR3 end, and the germline J gene provides the missing end. The chain recombines TRBV5-1 with TRBJ1-1, with 10 bases that match TRBD1. J gave up 1 base and V 5 bases, and 5 bases lay outside the gene matches. Germline-derived CDR1 and CDR2 are SGHRS and YFSETQ. This CDR3 is 15 amino acids long. CDR3 bases read: TGCGCCAGCAGACACGGACAGGGGGGGAACACTGAA. Amino acids: CASRHGQGGNTE. From start to end, the CDR3 is CASRHGQGGNTEAFF.

Turning to this clone: Read data end 3 residues before the CDR3 end; the end is taken from the germline J gene. The genes are TRBV20-1 and TRBJ2-7, with D possibly matching TRBD2 (7 bases). V lost 4 bases, J lost 0 bases, and 22 bases lay in between. Germline CDR1 reads DFQATT; CDR2 reads SNEGSKA (reference sequence). The CDR3 spans 17 residues. CDR3 bases read: TGCAGTGCTATCGGGGGGCGGGAAAGACCCAGCTCCTACGAG. Amino acid sequence: CSAIGGRERPSSYE. Given in full, the CDR3 is CSAIGGRERPSSYEQYF.

Notes on this clone: The read terminates 3 residues ahead of where the CDR3 ends, so the germline J gene completes it. The rearrangement links TRBV10-2 to TRBJ2-5; 8 bases are a match to TRBD2. Trimming cost V 6 bases and J 3 bases; bases outside gene matches: 12. There are 16 residues in the CDR3. Per the germline V gene, CDR1 is WSHSY and CDR2 is SAAADI. CDR3 residues: CASRSLSGSSKETQYF. CDR3 DNA, as far as it was read: TGCGCCAGCAGATCCCTCAGCGGGAGCTCGAAAGAGACC.

As for this clone: The read ends 3 residues before the CDR3 terminus; that terminus is restored from the germline J gene. The rearrangement uses TRBV29-1 and TRBJ2-5; D is ambiguous. With 4 bases removed from V and 5 bases from J, the gap between germline ends came to 14 bases. Germline V gene sequence: CDR1 SQVTM, CDR2 ANQGSEA. CDR3 length: 13 amino acids. CDR3 DNA, as far as it was read: TGCAGCGTTGGGCAGGCCGTGACGGAGACC. This translates into CSVGQAVTET. The entire CDR3 reads CSVGQAVTETQYF.